The T cell receptor beta chain under discussion was sequenced for a study of blood T cell repertoires in COVID-19. Study as a whole: Samples of COVID-19 (acute and convalescent) were obtained from the United States, Italy and Spain.

The CDR3 spans 12 residues. CDR1 is MDHEN and CDR2 is SYDVKM in the germline V gene. V was cut by 7 bases and J by 1 base, with 7 bases left in between. Original data processing: How many nucleated cells were present was estimated from reference gene primer amplification. Sequencing used immunoSEQ multiplex PCR; TCRdb keeps in-frame clones, though not all of them. V and J calls and clone size are copied from that table; D and trimming were computed from the DNA. The table shows over 350,000 clones, with around 90% occurring only once. The recovered donors of Cohort 3 showed two negative PCRs, clearance, or symptom resolution.

The chain joins TRBV28 to TRBJ1-2; D ambiguous. The specimen was PBMCs or T cells enriched from blood (not recorded which). This clonotype was obtained from a woman aged 18-29 years who had recovered from COVID-19. This CDR3 is CASTAVNYGYTF. CDR3 DNA sequence: TGTGCCAGCACAGCGGTTAACTATGGCTACACCTTC.